Listed below are T cell receptor beta chains from one sample, sequenced in a study of blood T cell repertoires in COVID-19. Sequenced by immunoSEQ multiplex PCR; TCRdb stores in-frame clones only, minus some. The sample contains 270,000 or so clones, approximately 83% of which appear only once. Sequenced material: peripheral blood. These receptors originate from a human donor in a cohort sampled during active COVID-19. The CDR3 runs from the conserved cysteine through the conserved F or W. D genes are given only for firm matches. Not every row has a clone size; where given, it reads once, few, many or a size class.

v_call: TRBV2
j_call: TRBJ1-5
clone_size: once
d_call: TRBD1
cdr3_aa: CASSRDRGGQQPQHF
cdr3_nt: TGTGCCAGCAGCCGGGACAGGGGGGGGCAACAGCCCCAGCATTTT

v_call: TRBV18
j_call: TRBJ2-5
clone_size: -
d_call: -
cdr3_aa: CASSLEGARTQYF
cdr3_nt: TGTGCCAGCTCACTGGAGGGCGCCCGCACCCAGTACTTC

v_call: TRBV28
j_call: TRBJ1-2
clone_size: few
d_call: TRBD1
cdr3_aa: CASRGTGGARGYTF
cdr3_nt: TGTGCCAGCAGGGGGACAGGGGGCGCTCGGGGCTACACCTTC

v_call: TRBV5-6
j_call: TRBJ1-1
clone_size: -
d_call: -
cdr3_aa: CASSLERIAMNTEAFF
cdr3_nt: TGTGCCAGCAGCTTGGAAAGGATAGCAATGAACACTGAAGCTTTCTTT

v_call: TRBV7-9
j_call: TRBJ1-2
clone_size: -
d_call: TRBD1
cdr3_aa: CASSLAPRGSNYGYTF
cdr3_nt: TGTGCCAGCAGCTTAGCCCCCAGGGGGTCGAACTATGGCTACACCTTC

v_call: TRBV6-2/TRBV6-3
j_call: TRBJ1-5
clone_size: -
d_call: -
cdr3_aa: CASSYSSRGAGQPQHF
cdr3_nt: TGTGCCAGCAGTTACTCGAGTCGGGGGGCGGGTCAGCCCCAGCATTTT

v_call: TRBV6-2/TRBV6-3
j_call: TRBJ2-3
clone_size: once
d_call: -
cdr3_aa: CASSYSSHLAGKTSDTQYF
cdr3_nt: TGTGCCAGCAGTTACTCGAGTCACCTCGCCGGGAAGACTTCCGATACGCAGTATTTT

v_call: TRBV5-1
j_call: TRBJ2-7
clone_size: -
d_call: TRBD1
cdr3_aa: CASSSDRTTDEQYF
cdr3_nt: TGCGCCAGCAGCTCGGACAGGACGACCGACGAGCAGTACTTC

v_call: TRBV11-3
j_call: TRBJ1-1
clone_size: -
d_call: -
cdr3_aa: CASSSSGNTEAFF
cdr3_nt: TGTGCCAGCAGCTCTAGCGGTAACACTGAAGCTTTCTTT

v_call: TRBV30
j_call: TRBJ1-2
clone_size: -
d_call: -
cdr3_aa: CACTPYDSYGYTF
cdr3_nt: TGTGCCTGCACCCCCTACGACAGCTATGGCTACACCTTC

v_call: TRBV7-2
j_call: TRBJ2-3
clone_size: -
d_call: TRBD2
cdr3_aa: CASSLTSGRVDTQYF
cdr3_nt: TGTGCCAGCAGCTTAACTAGCGGGAGGGTAGATACGCAGTATTTT

v_call: TRBV3-1/TRBV3-2
j_call: TRBJ2-3
clone_size: -
d_call: -
cdr3_aa: CASSLSGGFSTDTQYF
cdr3_nt: TGTGCCAGCAGCCTATCAGGCGGGTTTAGCACAGATACGCAGTATTTT

v_call: TRBV10-2
j_call: TRBJ1-2
clone_size: -
d_call: -
cdr3_aa: CASSGGTIRDIVEGGYTF
cdr3_nt: TGCGCCAGCAGCGGAGGTACAATCCGGGATATCGTTGAGGGTGGCTACACCTTC

v_call: TRBV23-1
j_call: TRBJ2-4
clone_size: -
d_call: TRBD1
cdr3_aa: CASTPPKARGRVDIQYF
cdr3_nt: TGCGCCAGCACCCCCCCGAAGGCCAGGGGGCGTGTGGACATTCAGTACTTC

v_call: TRBV27
j_call: TRBJ2-1
clone_size: -
d_call: -
cdr3_aa: CASSLSTPMFEQFF
cdr3_nt: TGTGCCAGCAGTTTATCTACCCCTATGTTTGAGCAGTTCTTC

v_call: TRBV7-7
j_call: TRBJ2-1
clone_size: -
d_call: TRBD2
cdr3_aa: CASSLSLAGYNEQFF
cdr3_nt: TGTGCTAGCAGCTTGTCACTAGCGGGGTACAATGAGCAGTTCTTC

v_call: TRBV18
j_call: TRBJ1-3
clone_size: -
d_call: -
cdr3_aa: CASSRLPPPAGNTIYF
cdr3_nt: TGTGCCAGCTCACGACTTCCACCCCCTGCGGGAAACACCATATATTTT